Here is one T cell receptor beta chain with its context. The sample originates from a study of blood T cell repertoires in COVID-19. As for the study in general: From T cells, B-cell-depleted T cells, or PBMCs came the material, which was cDNA or gDNA.

The CDR3 sequence is 16 residues long. Germline-derived CDR1 and CDR2 are SGHVS and FQNEAQ. V lost 1 base, J lost 0 bases, and 12 bases lay in between. TCRdb's copy holds only in-frame clones and misses some; the assay was immunoSEQ multiplex PCR. The sample records about 200,000 clones, roughly 86% being singletons. The clonotype originates from a man between 35 and 55 years old with acute COVID-19. This chain uses TRBV7-8 with TRBJ1-1; the D is unclear. The sample consisted of PBMCs or T cells enriched from blood (not recorded which). In DNA form, the CDR3 reads TGTGCCAGCAGCTTAGACGGCCGGCGGTTGAACACTGAAGCTTTCTTT. Its protein is CASSLDGRRLNTEAFF.